This TCR beta chain was sequenced during a study of cytomegalovirus exposure and HLA in healthy donors (TCRdb year 2017). Some background on the complete study: According to an earlier analysis of several hundred of the donors, about 180 million T cells yielded 117 million unique TCR beta sequences and about 300 Gb of sequence data. Besides the first cohort of roughly 660 subjects, a separate validation cohort made up of 120 different subjects was used. Genome-wide SNP genotypes for about 65% of the 666 donors were used in a later genetic analysis, which treated that subset as a discovery cohort. An earlier analysis of around 580 of the donors used high-throughput TCR beta sequencing to judge whether each TCR beta V gene segment behaved as functional or pseudogenic. The number of donors typed differed by locus, with roughly 629-640 for A, B, C, DRB1 and DQB1, 522 for DQA1, approximately 570 for DPA1, and 450 to 480 for DPB1. The T cell repertoires of several hundred subjects were profiled by immunosequencing and related to cytomegalovirus serostatus. To predict cytomegalovirus infection status, the study brought together high-throughput TCR immunosequencing, statistical association of individual TCRs with disease status, and machine learning. Both class I and class II loci were covered by HLA typing, at four-digit resolution. Donor age, sex, ethnicity and CMV serostatus were collected together with the repertoire data. Rather than drawing on any new phenotypic data, the later analysis identified candidate immune exposures from TCR beta sequences and the way those sequences occurred across donors. The genetic ancestry cluster associated with self-reported Caucasian donors included roughly four fifths of the roughly 400 genotyped donors. Among under 450 genotyped donors of the cohort, an average of 235,054 unique TCR beta nucleotide sequences were sequenced per donor, roughly 18% of them non-productive. To study patterns of TCR occurrence, a later analysis re-analyzed previously published TCR beta repertoires from 500 to 850 donors and added high-resolution HLA genotyping. All discovery cohort repertoires had been generated on a single sequencing platform. The study aimed to test whether cataloging public T cell receptors could reveal signatures of past pathogen exposure. A handful of DR-DQ haplotypes were treated as single units for association and clustering because of strong linkage in the cohort. Roughly 300 gigabases of sequencing data and tens of millions of unique TCR sequences made up an early release that covered 500 to 650 HLA-typed donors. Overall study outcomes, separate from this receptor: Across donors, most TCR sequences were observed very rarely, whereas some public TCRs were present in many individuals. In a later analysis, 15,000 to 20,000 TCR beta sequences were associated with specific HLA alleles at a false discovery rate of 0.05. The classifier was reported to diagnose cytomegalovirus status with high specificity and sensitivity in both the original and validation cohorts. Correlated functional status among segregating V segments might reflect linkage disequilibrium, but an unknown experimental factor could not be ruled out. The only immune exposure information available for the cohort was CMV serostatus. It was suggested by the authors that the approach could potentially be generalized to other disease states and immunological phenotypes. The study listed 164 TCR beta chains as associated with cytomegalovirus. According to a later analysis, TCR association rates differed among HLA loci, with DRB1 alleles showing the most associated TCRs and HLA-C alleles showing the fewest. Roughly uniform sequencing depth across donors was assumed in presence/absence analyses, although this assumption may not hold. Compared with equally common non-associated chains, HLA-associated TCR beta chains in a later analysis were more clonally expanded and had lower generation probabilities. A later genetic analysis associated a missense DCLRE1C variant with V-gene and J-gene trimming of TCR beta chains, and an independent cohort replicated the association. In a later analysis, several top co-occurrence clusters were reported to appear linked to parvovirus B19, influenza, CMV and Epstein-Barr virus. The sequencing pipeline was judged likely to have produced a cluster of highly shared sequence variants as a technical artifact. According to a later analysis, most CMV-associated TCR beta chains appeared to be HLA-restricted, and the HLA associations seemed to be driven largely by CMV exposure. In vitro tests confirmed that a few of the cytomegalovirus-associated TCR beta chains recognize cytomegalovirus antigens. In an earlier analysis of around 500 of the donors, most TCR beta V segments appeared in productive rearrangements about 87% or about 30% of the time, broadly matching IMGT annotations. In a later genetic analysis, fewer N-insertions in productive TCRs were reported among donors in an Asian-associated ancestry cluster than the approximately 630-donor mean. Because counts were too low, approximately 15 rarely observed V segments, including chromosome 9 orphons, were excluded from the earlier analysis of 587 of the donors. A further reported finding was that TCR beta sequences accurately predicted the HLA-A and HLA-B alleles for most subjects in the first cohort. Only TCR beta chains were sequenced in this cohort, and the absence of alpha or paired-chain data limited detectable features. When HLA alleles, especially DR and DQ, strongly co-occurred, TCR associations were difficult to assign to individual alleles. The 87-base-pair reads could not distinguish some IMGT-functional V segments, including TRBV6-2 and TRBV6-3, so those segments were excluded. Because some donors lacked HLA typing at each locus, the association tests relied only on the typed subset.

Library method: the immunoSEQ multiplex PCR assay. The multiplex PCR relied on a mix of 60 forward primers for TCR Vbeta segments and 13 reverse primers for TCR Jbeta segments. The CDR3 region of rearranged TCR beta genes was amplified from genomic DNA by a multiplex PCR assay. On the Illumina HiSeq System, the amplified TCR beta libraries were sequenced as 87-base-pair reads. The study's own analysis went as follows. Across the 500 to 850 repertoires, a later analysis counted some 81 million unique TCR beta chains, approximately 12 million of which were shared by at least two donors. To remove PCR and sequencing errors, raw reads were error-corrected and collapsed into unique sequences using a nearest-neighbor algorithm that merged closely related sequences. To assign V, D and J gene segments, CDR3 sequences were aligned to IMGT reference sequences. Each retained sequence needed at least a six-nucleotide match to both a V gene segment and a J gene segment. A rearrangement was called productive if the CDR3 had no stop codons and remained in frame with V and J, and every other rearrangement was called non-productive. CDR3 was defined according to IMGT convention as the region running from the second conserved V-encoded cysteine to the conserved J-encoded phenylalanine. In an earlier analysis of 550 to 650 of the donors, sequences lacking an unambiguous match to a single V gene segment were excluded. An earlier analysis of 587 of the donors called V segments functional above 56.7% productive rearrangements and segregating when the between-donor standard deviation exceeded 5%. A statistical classification framework was built for diagnosing cytomegalovirus status from the catalog of TCR beta chain sequences. In a later analysis, V and J genes were assigned by comparing TCR nucleotide sequences against IMGT/GENE-DB human TR gene sequences. The TCRdist pipeline was used in a later analysis to assign CDR3 sequences and most-parsimonious VDJ recombination scenarios. In a later analysis, each TCR beta chain was defined by its CDR3 amino acid sequence together with its V-gene family, and reads without a unique V-gene family were excluded. As a way to deal with suspected cross-contamination and a sequencing artifact, a later analysis dropped roughly 600 nucleotide sequences that were highly shared and had low generation probability. A later analysis calculated a clonal expansion index for each public chain from normalized within-repertoire ranks of inferred template counts. In a later analysis, generation probabilities were computed with a VDJ recombination model fitted to out-of-frame rearrangements, and the resulting probabilities were checked against IGoR. Hypergeometric tests were used in a later analysis to score TCR-TCR, TCR-HLA and TCR-CMV co-occurrence, with a repertoire-size bias correction applied to the TCR pairs. A later analysis estimated false discovery rates by permuting HLA or CMV assignments 20 times. A later analysis grouped co-occurring TCRs with DBSCAN, adding TCRdist sequence similarity when clustering within HLA-allele-positive subsets. For co-occurrence clustering, repertoires with fewer than 30,000 or more than 120,000 public chains were excluded, along with four or five repertoires with anomalous nucleotide sharing. This is the immuneACCESS table as TCRdb keeps it, with only in-frame sequences that have V and J called. A part of the clones is gone; compared with another copy, unresolved V genes explain less than half, and the rest is unexplained. Clonal size and the V and J genes are those of that table, whereas D and trimming came from the DNA. The sample data list about 190,000 clones, and about 86% of these were observed just once. The ten biggest clones cover 1.5% to 2% of the sample.

The germline V gene specifies SGHTS as CDR1 and YDEGEE as CDR2. V ends up 4 bases short and J 0 bases short, with an unmatched junction base count of 6. From cysteine to phenylalanine, the CDR3 is 16 amino acids long. Only the CDR3 portion is preserved as DNA: 48 bases, with reading frame beginning at the first base. The cohort was made up of approximately 700 healthy bone marrow donors. At the time of sampling, every cohort member was nominally healthy, though immune exposures that went unrecorded were likely present. The donor was CMV seropositive and was included in the group of about 290 seropositive cohort members. A peripheral blood sample was collected from each donor, and TCR beta sequencing was performed on peripheral blood mononuclear cells. Genomic DNA extraction from the blood cell samples was performed with the Qiagen DNeasy Blood Extraction Kit. Details on this clone: Which antigen it targets is not known. Nothing much larger sits one base from this clone, and base qualities are not available.

This clonotype was sampled from a man aged 35-49 years in good health and CMV-seropositive. The sample was PBMCs. The sequence is built from TRBV5-8 and TRBJ2-7; 11 nucleotides in the junction match TRBD2. Here the CDR3 is given as CASSQGLAEISYEQYF. In nucleotide form, the sequence is TGTGCCAGCAGCCAGGGACTAGCGGAAATCTCCTACGAGCAGTACTTC.